What follows is one TCR beta chain and its context. Its antigen remains unidentified. The assay was immunoSEQ multiplex PCR, and TCRdb's table has in-frame clones only and misses some. The sample contains approximately 120,000 clones, 85% to 95% of which appear only once. The data stem from a study of cytomegalovirus exposure and HLA in healthy donors. Turning to the study itself: A subsequent analysis stated that the 90 to 150 validation repertoires were run on the same platform as the approximately 610 first-cohort repertoires. The study's findings and limits: Reportedly, cytomegalovirus status was diagnosed with high sensitivity and specificity. Investigators reported 164 TCR beta chains as tied to cytomegalovirus. The tendency of first-cohort TCR clusters to co-occur in the 120 or so validation repertoires was the finding of a later analysis.

With 4 bases clipped from V and 1 base from J, the junction kept 5 bases outside the gene matches. The CDR3 has 15 residues. Germline V gives CDR1 PRHDT, CDR2 FYEKMQ (reference sequence). This receptor was obtained from a young woman in good health and CMV-seronegative. The sample taken for sequencing was PBMCs. The chain couples TRBV13 to TRBJ2-7, with 9 bases that match TRBD2. The CDR3 sequence is CASSSRSGGSYEQYF. In DNA, the CDR3 is TGTGCCAGCAGCTCTCGAAGCGGGGGGTCCTACGAGCAGTACTTC.